This entry concerns a single T cell receptor (beta chain). cDNA came from about 0.51 to 1 ug RNA primed by random hexamers. Across 54 Vbeta and 13 Jbeta, TCR beta CDR3 was amplified with immunoSEQ multiplex PCR. TCRdb redid the calling of the immunoSEQ multiplex PCR reads with MiXCR, one entry per CDR3 protein. The top ten hold approximately 0.18% of the sample, which has some 130,000 distinct CDR3 sequences, 95% seen once. This specimen belongs to a study of CD8 T cells in Susac syndrome. Overall study context: Within the group of sequenced Susac syndrome patients, roughly 6 had active disease and eight were in remission.

Germline V gene lookup returns CDR1 SGHVS and CDR2 FNYEAQ. The J segment lost 0 bases and the V segment lost 3 bases, leaving 2 bases of the junction unmatched. This CDR3 contains 14 residues. Negative isolation was used for CD8+ and CD4+ T cells, and FACS enrichment was applied to TEMRA cells. The TCR sequence derives from a human donor with Susac syndrome. This chain uses TRBV7-6 with TRBJ2-7; 7 bases are shared with TRBD1. The sample consisted of CD8+ T cells from PBMCs. CDR3 coding DNA: TGTGCCAGCAGCTTCCGGGACAGCTCCTACGAGCAGTACTTC. It is translated as CASSFRDSSYEQYF.